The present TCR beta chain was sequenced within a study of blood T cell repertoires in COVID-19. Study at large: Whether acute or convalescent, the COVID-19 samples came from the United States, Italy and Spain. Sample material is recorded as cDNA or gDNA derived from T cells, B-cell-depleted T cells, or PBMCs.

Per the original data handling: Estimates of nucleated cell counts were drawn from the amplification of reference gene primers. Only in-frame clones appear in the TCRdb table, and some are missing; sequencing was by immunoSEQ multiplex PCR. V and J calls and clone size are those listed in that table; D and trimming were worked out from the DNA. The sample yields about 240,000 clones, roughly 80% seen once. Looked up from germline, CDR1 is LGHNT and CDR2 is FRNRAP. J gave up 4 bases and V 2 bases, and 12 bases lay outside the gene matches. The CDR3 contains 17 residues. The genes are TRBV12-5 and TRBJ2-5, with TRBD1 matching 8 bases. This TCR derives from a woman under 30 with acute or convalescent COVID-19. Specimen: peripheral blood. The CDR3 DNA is TGTGCTAGTGGTTTGTCCCCCGGGACAGGCCGTTTAGAGACCCAGTACTTC. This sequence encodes CASGLSPGTGRLETQYF.